These 13 T cell receptor beta chains came from one sample sequenced in a study of T cells after yellow fever vaccination. TCRdb re-analysed the 5' RACE reads in MiXCR, keeping a single row per CDR3 protein. The top ten hold approximately 25% of the sample, which has some 350,000 distinct CDR3 sequences, approximately 4% seen once. Material: PBMCs, obtained 5 days after the yellow fever booster vaccination. These receptors came from a young man who received the YFV17D yellow fever vaccine.

In its sample, this clonotype was seen a few times. CDR3 DNA: TGCGCCAGCAGCCCGACGGCCATTAGGGACGGCATCAAAGCTTTCTTT. This sequence encodes CASSPTAIRDGIKAFF. The rearrangement links TRBV4-3 to TRBJ1-1; TRBD1 is a possible D gene (5 bases). Per germline, CDR1 LGHNA and CDR2 YSLEER. V was clipped by 4 bases and J by 9 bases, with 24 bases between them. The CDR3 is 16 residues long.

In its sample, this clonotype was seen a few times. J is TRBJ1-5 and V is TRBV7-2, with D unclear. Germline lookup yields CDR1 SGHTA and CDR2 FQGNSA. The ends were cut back, 4 bases at V and 1 base at J, with 11 bases in the middle. The CDR3 is 15 amino acids. As DNA, the CDR3 is TGTGCCAGCAGCTCCCGGGCGCGGAGCAATCAGCCCCAGCATTTT. It is translated as CASSSRARSNQPQHF.

J is TRBJ2-3 and V is TRBV7-9; 7 bases are shared with TRBD1. The germline CDR1 and CDR2 sequences are SEHNR and FQNEAQ (reference sequence). The CDR3 covers 15 residues. The V and J ends lost 2 bases and 5 bases, in that order; junction bases with no gene match: 7. For the CDR3, the DNA is TGTGCCAGCAGCTTATCACAGGGGATCGGAGATACGCAGTATTTT. Protein sequence: CASSLSQGIGDTQYF.

This clonotype has at least ten counts. This chain joins TRBV10-3 and TRBJ2-3; TRBD1 is a possible D gene (6 bases). Germline V CDR1 and CDR2: ENHRY, SYGVKD. This CDR3 has 15 residues. V shed 6 bases and J shed 0 bases, with 13 bases lying between them. In DNA, the CDR3 is TGTGCCATCAGAGGACAGCCTATTAGCACAGATACGCAGTATTTT. Protein sequence: CAIRGQPISTDTQYF.

V is TRBV4-1 and J is TRBJ2-1; possibly TRBD2 for D (6 bases). This CDR3 contains 17 residues. CDR1 is MGHRA and CDR2 is YSYEKL in the germline V gene. Trimming shortened V by 2 bases and J by 4 bases, and 18 bases separated the two germline ends. The CDR3: CASSQFSSRDSYNEQFF. In DNA, the CDR3 is TGCGCCAGCAGCCAATTCTCGAGCCGGGACTCTTACAATGAGCAGTTCTTC.

The V call is TRBV5-1, the J call TRBJ2-5; 9 bases align to TRBD1. V was pared by 1 base and J by 3 bases, with 4 bases of the junction left unmatched. From germline, CDR1 is SGHRS and CDR2 YFSETQ. The CDR3 loop spans 15 amino acids. CDR3 sequence reads: CASSLWGQGEETQYF. CDR3 DNA: TGCGCCAGCAGCTTGTGGGGACAGGGTGAAGAGACCCAGTACTTC.

V and J are TRBV12-3 or TRBV12-4 and TRBJ2-7; 7 nucleotides match TRBD1. This CDR3 is built from 12 residues. Trimming cost V 6 bases and J 7 bases; bases outside gene matches: 6. CDR3 sequence: CASRGDSGEQYV. CDR3 bases: TGTGCCAGCAGGGGGGACAGTGGAGAGCAGTACGTC.

This clonotype was observed many times. The chain carries TRBV7-2 and TRBJ1-5; D not resolved. This CDR3 has 13 amino acids. CDR1 and CDR2 from the germline V gene are SGHTA and FQGNSA. The V end lost 6 bases, the J end lost 15 bases, and 21 bases lay between the germline ends. CDR3 sequence: CASSPTGYEPGHF. The CDR3 region has the DNA TGTGCCAGCAGTCCGACTGGCTATGAGCCCGGGCATTTT.

The chain has TRBV7-2 and TRBJ1-1, with TRBD1 matching 10 bases. CDR3 size: 15 residues. V shed 5 bases, J shed 5 bases, and the junction held 8 bases outside the gene matches. CDR1 and CDR2 from the germline V gene are SGHTA and FQGNSA. The CDR3, as DNA: TGTGCCAGCAGCCTTTGGACAGGGGGGTGGACTGAAGCTTTCTTT. This translates into CASSLWTGGWTEAFF.

Ten or more counts support this clonotype. The V gene is TRBV28, the J gene TRBJ2-3; tentative D call: TRBD1 (6 bases). Germline V gives CDR1 MDHEN, CDR2 SYDVKM. This CDR3 has 14 amino acids. V lost 6 bases and J lost 0, with 10 bases in between. The CDR3 reads CASSRGVSTDTQYF. The CDR3 DNA is TGTGCCAGCAGCAGGGGAGTAAGCACAGATACGCAGTATTTT.

The rearrangement joins TRBV7-8 to TRBJ2-3; D is ambiguous. The CDR3 is 13 amino acids. Trimming took 5 bases from V and 4 from J, leaving 10 bases between them. Germline CDR1 is SGHVS and CDR2 is FQNEAQ. The CDR3 DNA reads TGTGCCAGCAGCCCCCCGAATTCAGATACGCAGTATTTT. Translated: CASSPPNSDTQYF.

This clonotype has more than one count but fewer than ten. This chain joins TRBV2 and TRBJ1-5; TRBD1 is a possible D gene (5 bases). The CDR3 has 15 amino acids. V lost 6 bases, J lost 3 bases, and 15 bases lay in between. CDR1 and CDR2 (germline): SNHLY, FYNNEI. The chain's CDR3 is CASSRLGRVNQPQHF. The CDR3 DNA follows: TGTGCCAGCAGCCGACTTGGCAGGGTCAATCAGCCCCAGCATTTT. Filled out from reference TRBV2 and TRBJ1-5, the complete variable domain reads EPEVTQTPSHQVTQMGQEVILRCVPISNHLYFYWYRQILGQKVEFLVSFYNNEISEKSEIFDDQFSVERPDGSNFTLKIRSTKLEDSAMYFCASSRLGRVNQPQHFGDGTRLSIL.

The chain is built from TRBV5-1 and TRBJ2-3, with D uncertain. Germline assignment: CDR1 SGHRS and CDR2 YFSETQ. The CDR3 has 13 amino acids. Trimming removed 6 bases from V and 5 bases from J, with 13 bases in between. For the CDR3, the DNA is TGCGCCAGCACCCCCTCGGTAGGAGATACGCAGTATTTT. It encodes CASTPSVGDTQYF.